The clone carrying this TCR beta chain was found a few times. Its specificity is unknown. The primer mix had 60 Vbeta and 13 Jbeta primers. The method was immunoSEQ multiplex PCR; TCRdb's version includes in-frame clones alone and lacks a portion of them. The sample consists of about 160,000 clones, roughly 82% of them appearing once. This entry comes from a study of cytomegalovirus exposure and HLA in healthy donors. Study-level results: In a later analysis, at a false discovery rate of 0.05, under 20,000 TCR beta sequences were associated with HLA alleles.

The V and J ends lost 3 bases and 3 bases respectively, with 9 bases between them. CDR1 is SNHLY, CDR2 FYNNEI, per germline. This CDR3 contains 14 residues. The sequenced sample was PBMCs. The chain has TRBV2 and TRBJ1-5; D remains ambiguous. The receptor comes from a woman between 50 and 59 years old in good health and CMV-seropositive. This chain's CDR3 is CASSDLFVNQPQHF. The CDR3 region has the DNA TGTGCCAGCAGTGATCTTTTCGTCAATCAGCCCCAGCATTTT.